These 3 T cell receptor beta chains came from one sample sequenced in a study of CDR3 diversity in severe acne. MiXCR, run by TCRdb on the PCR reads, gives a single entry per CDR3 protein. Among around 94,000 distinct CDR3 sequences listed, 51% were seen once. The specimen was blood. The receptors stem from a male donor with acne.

The CDR3 reads CASSLGGLAGEQFF. The CDR3 nucleotides are TGTGCCAGCAGCTTAGGCGGACTAGCGGGTGAGCAGTTCTTC. This chain connects TRBV7-9 to TRBJ2-1; 11 bases agree with TRBD2. From germline, CDR1 is SEHNR and CDR2 FQNEAQ (reference sequence). The CDR3 contains 14 residues. V trimming: 1 base; J trimming: 9 bases; junction bases outside the gene matches: 2.

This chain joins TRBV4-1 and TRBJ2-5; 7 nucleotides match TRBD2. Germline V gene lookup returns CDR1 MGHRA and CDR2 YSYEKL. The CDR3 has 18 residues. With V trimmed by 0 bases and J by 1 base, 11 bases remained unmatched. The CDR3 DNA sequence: TGCGCCAGCAGCCAAGATCCGACTGGCGGGAGTGTCCAAGAGACCCAGTACTTC. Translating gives CASSQDPTGGSVQETQYF.

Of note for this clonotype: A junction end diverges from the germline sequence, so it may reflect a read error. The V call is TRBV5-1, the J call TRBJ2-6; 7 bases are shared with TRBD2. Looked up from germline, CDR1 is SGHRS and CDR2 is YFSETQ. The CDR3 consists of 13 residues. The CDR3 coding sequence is TGCGCCAGCAGTCAAGAGGGGACTATCACTGAAGCTTTC. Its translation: CASSQEGTITEAF.